This TCR beta chain was identified in a study of vaccination and CD4 T cells after COVID-19. An Oncomine TCR Beta short-read assay was used to sequence the DNA from cultured CD4+ T cells. MiXCR was run by TCRdb on the PCR reads, yielding one entry per CDR3 protein. Here the sample spans roughly 21,000 distinct CDR3 sequences, around 62% being singletons. This CDR3 region has 14 residues. Per germline, CDR1 DFQATT and CDR2 SNEGSKA (reference sequence). J was trimmed by 8 bases and V by 2 bases; bases with no gene match: 5. Treatment specified: roughly 10-day PBMC culture with coronavirus spike peptide pools or control peptides (ViraFEST assay). About this clonotype itself: The antigen remains unidentified.

The chain employs TRBV20-1 and TRBJ2-1, with 11 bases aligning to TRBD1. The receptor was isolated from a human donor who received a COVID-19 vaccine. Sample: CD4+ T cells from blood, cultured in vitro, taken before SARS-CoV-2 vaccination. The CDR3 DNA is TGCAGTGCTAGATCGGACAGGGGGCGCCATGAGCAGTTCTTC. Translated: CSARSDRGRHEQFF.